The rows below give T cell receptor beta chains drawn from one sample of a study of shared clonotypes between healthy human individuals. Data came from immunoSEQ multiplex PCR; TCRdb stores just in-frame clones and leaves some out. The sample carries about 2.1 million clones, about 93% recorded once. The specimen was naive CD8+ T cells from PBMCs. These receptors were taken from a man younger than 30 in good health. Some clones in this sample may be carry-over from other donors' samples. Both conserved end residues are part of each CDR3. D genes are given only for firm matches. Rows give clone size only sometimes, using once, few, many, or a class for an expanded clone.

d_call | j_call | v_call | clone_size | cdr3_nt | cdr3_aa
- | TRBJ1-1 | TRBV19 | - | TGTGCCAGTAGTATTACGGGACACGGAATTAACGAAGCTTTCTTT | CASSITGHGINEAFF
TRBD2 | TRBJ2-7 | TRBV28 | - | TGTGCCAGCACCCCCGTCGGACTAGACTACTACGAGCAGTACTTC | CASTPVGLDYYEQYF
- | TRBJ2-7 | TRBV7-9 | - | TGTGCCAGCAGCCCGATCAAAAACGAGCAGTACTTC | CASSPIKNEQYF
- | TRBJ2-3 | TRBV5-6 | - | TGTGCCAGCACAACGAGCACAGATACGCAGTATTTT | CASTTSTDTQYF
TRBD1 | TRBJ2-7 | TRBV5-4 | - | TGTGCCAGCAGCTTTTACAGGGGGTTCTCCTACGAGCAGTACTTC | CASSFYRGFSYEQYF
TRBD1 | TRBJ2-2 | TRBV5-4 | - | TGTGCCAGCAGCTTGGCCACCCCGAGGACAGGGGACGCCGGGGAGCTGTTTTTT | CASSLATPRTGDAGELFF
- | TRBJ1-1 | TRBV9 | - | TGTGCCAGCAGCGAAACGGGAGTCAGCACTGAAGCTTTCTTT | CASSETGVSTEAFF
- | TRBJ1-1 | TRBV6-4 | - | TGTGCCAGCAGTGTGACTGTGAACACTGAAGCTTTCTTT | CASSVTVNTEAFF
- | TRBJ2-1 | TRBV28 | - | TGTGCCAGCAGTTTTAGAGATGAGCAGTTCTTC | CASSFRDEQFF
TRBD2 | TRBJ2-1 | TRBV10-3 | - | TGTGCCATCAGTGAGTCGGGCGGGAGTGGTGAGCAGTTCTTC | CAISESGGSGEQFF
- | TRBJ1-2 | TRBV5-8 | - | TGTGCCAGCAGAGGGACCAACTATGGCTACACCTTC | CASRGTNYGYTF
TRBD2 | TRBJ2-7 | TRBV7-8 | - | TGTGCCAGCAGCTTAGGGCTAGCGGGAGAGTTCCACGAGCAGTACTTC | CASSLGLAGEFHEQYF
- | TRBJ1-1 | TRBV28 | - | TGTGCCAGCAACATGGGTTCCGGCACTGAAGCTTTCTTT | CASNMGSGTEAFF
- | TRBJ1-5 | TRBV27 | - | TGTGCCAGCAGTTTAATAGGGGAGGGGCAGCCCCAGCATTTT | CASSLIGEGQPQHF
- | TRBJ1-1 | TRBV7-6 | - | TGTGCCTCCCTGGGGGGAACTGAAGCTTTCTTT | CASLGGTEAFF
TRBD1 | TRBJ2-7 | TRBV9 | - | TGTGCCAGCAGCACCACCGGACAGGCGGCATACGAGCAGTACTTC | CASSTTGQAAYEQYF
TRBD1 | TRBJ2-7 | TRBV14 | - | TGTGCCAGCAGCCAAACAGGGGAACCCTACGAGCAGTACTTC | CASSQTGEPYEQYF
- | TRBJ1-5 | TRBV21-1 | - | TGTGCCAGCAGCATCCCGGACAGGGCGAGAGGACAGCCCCAGCATTTT | CASSIPDRARGQPQHF
TRBD1 | TRBJ2-2 | TRBV6-5 | - | TGTGCCAGCAGCGAGGGACAGGTGATCACCGGGGAGCTGTTTTTT | CASSEGQVITGELFF
TRBD2 | TRBJ2-1 | TRBV4-3 | - | TGCGCCAGCAGCCAAGTTGGGATTCATAGCGGGAGCTCCTACAATGAGCAGTTCTTC | CASSQVGIHSGSSYNEQFF
TRBD2 | TRBJ2-1 | TRBV19 | - | TGTGCCAGTAGTAGGAGCACACTAGCGGGAGCTGAGCAGTTCTTC | CASSRSTLAGAEQFF
TRBD2 | TRBJ2-1 | TRBV19 | - | TGTGCCAGTAGTATAGATGCGGGACTAGCTAGGGAGCAGTTCTTC | CASSIDAGLAREQFF
TRBD2 | TRBJ2-7 | TRBV18 | - | TGTGCCAGCTCGGAACGCGGTTGGTCAGGACACGGGACTAGCATCTACGAGCAGTACTTC | CASSERGWSGHGTSIYEQYF
- | TRBJ2-6 | TRBV29-1 | - | TGCAGCGTTGAAGTGGGGGTCGCTGGGGCCAACGTCCTGACTTTC | CSVEVGVAGANVLTF
TRBD2 | TRBJ2-5 | TRBV7-9 | - | TGTGCCAGCAGCCACTTAGCGGGAGGCGGGGAGACCCAGTACTTC | CASSHLAGGGETQYF
- | TRBJ2-2 | TRBV5-1 | - | TGCGCCAGCAGCCCAAGACCCGGGTGGAGGGGCGGGGAGCTGTTTTTT | CASSPRPGWRGGELFF
TRBD1 | TRBJ2-3 | TRBV15 | - | TGTGCCACCAGCAGATCGAACGACAGGGCCCGGTACTTTACAGATACGCAGTATTTT | CATSRSNDRARYFTDTQYF
- | TRBJ2-7 | TRBV11-2 | - | TGTGCCAGCAGCTTGACAGGCCACCCCTCGGACGAGCAGTACTTC | CASSLTGHPSDEQYF
TRBD2 | TRBJ2-7 | TRBV15 | - | TGTGCCACCAGCACCCTAGCGGGAGGATACGAGCAGTACTTC | CATSTLAGGYEQYF
TRBD2 | TRBJ2-7 | TRBV4-2 | - | TGTGCCAGCAGCCAATTGCCTAGCGGGAATGCTAGAGCTTACTTC | CASSQLPSGNARAYF
- | TRBJ1-4 | TRBV15 | - | TGTGCCACCAGCAGGCCGCTCTATCGGGTGGTGGAAAAACTGTTTTTT | CATSRPLYRVVEKLFF
TRBD1 | TRBJ2-3 | TRBV7-9 | once | TGTGCCAGCAGCTCTAGACAGGGGGCGCCGGGTACGCAGTATTTT | CASSSRQGAPGTQYF
TRBD2 | TRBJ2-5 | TRBV28 | - | TGTGCCAGCAGTTTACCCCCTAGCGGGCGGGGGGAGACCCAGTACTTC | CASSLPPSGRGETQYF
- | TRBJ1-3 | TRBV7-7 | - | TGTGCCAGCAGCAGTGAGTGGGGAAACACCATATATTTT | CASSSEWGNTIYF
- | TRBJ2-2 | TRBV11-3 | once | TGTGCCAGCAGCTTAGGCCCCAGAAGACTGGGCGGGGAGCTGTTTTTT | CASSLGPRRLGGELFF
- | TRBJ1-2 | TRBV27 | - | TGTGCCAGCAGTTTATCGTCCCCAGGGTACGGCTATGGCTACACCTTC | CASSLSSPGYGYGYTF
- | TRBJ1-1 | TRBV5-4 | - | TGTGCCAGCAGCTTGTCTCAGCTGAACACTGAAGCTTTCTTT | CASSLSQLNTEAFF
TRBD2 | TRBJ2-1 | TRBV9 | - | TGTGCCAGCAGCGTAGACACCGGACTAGCGAATGAGCAGTTCTTC | CASSVDTGLANEQFF
- | TRBJ1-4 | TRBV28 | - | TGTGCCAGCAGTCCGGGGGCAGGTTATAATAATGAAAAACTGTTTTTT | CASSPGAGYNNEKLFF
TRBD2 | TRBJ2-2 | TRBV27 | - | TGTGCCAGCAGTTTACTAGCGGGAGGGCCCCCCGGGGAGCTGTTTTTT | CASSLLAGGPPGELFF
- | TRBJ1-5 | TRBV7-9 | - | TGTGCCAGCAGCCTTCAGGGTATGGGGAATCAGCCCCAGCATTTT | CASSLQGMGNQPQHF
TRBD2 | TRBJ2-3 | TRBV7-6 | - | TGTGCCAGCAGCTCAGTCGCGGGAGAAAGTGCAGATACGCAGTATTTT | CASSSVAGESADTQYF
- | TRBJ2-7 | TRBV5-1 | - | TGCGCCAGCAGCTTGGCTCGCGGGAACTACGAGCAGTACTTC | CASSLARGNYEQYF
TRBD2 | TRBJ2-7 | TRBV4-1 | - | TGCGCCAGCAGCCAAGATCGGGCTAGCGGTTTGTCCTACGAGCAGTACTTC | CASSQDRASGLSYEQYF
TRBD2 | TRBJ2-4 | TRBV10-3 | - | TGTGCCATCAGTGAGTCGTCTGTTCCTAGCGGGAGGGCCGGGGCCAAAAACATTCAGTACTTC | CAISESSVPSGRAGAKNIQYF
- | TRBJ2-5 | TRBV4-3 | - | TGCGCCAGCAGCCAAGGCTCTAGCGCCCAAGAGACCCAGTACTTC | CASSQGSSAQETQYF
TRBD2 | TRBJ2-7 | TRBV28 | - | TGTGCCAGCAACCCGGATGGGGTAGCGGGAAACTACGAGCAGTACTTC | CASNPDGVAGNYEQYF
- | TRBJ2-4 | TRBV7-9 | - | TGTGCCAGCAGCTTTATCGACAGGACGGGAAACATTCAGTACTTC | CASSFIDRTGNIQYF
- | TRBJ1-1 | TRBV11-2 | - | TGTGCCAGCAGCTACCATCCAGGGAGTCCGAGCACTGAAGCTTTCTTT | CASSYHPGSPSTEAFF
TRBD2 | TRBJ2-7 | TRBV4-1 | once | TGCGCCAGCAGCCGAGTAGCGGGAGATAACGAGCAGTACTTC | CASSRVAGDNEQYF